The clone carrying this T cell receptor (beta chain) was counted at least ten times. V was cut by 3 bases and J by 0 bases, with 13 bases left in between. This CDR3 has 16 residues. Germline CDR1 and CDR2: SGHVS and FQNEAQ. TCRdb re-derived calls from the reads in MiXCR, one entry per CDR3 protein. Found here are under 850,000 distinct CDR3 sequences, approximately 40% of them singletons; the top ten hold 2.8%. These data come from a study of T cell repertoires in cytomegalovirus infection. The TCR sequence derives from a human donor in good health (CMV status not recorded). Some clones in this sample may be carry-over from other donors' samples. This chain uses TRBV7-8 with TRBJ2-3; D is possibly TRBD2 (5 bases). Sample: PBMCs. The CDR3 bases are TGTGCCAGCAGCTTCGACTATCCCTTTAGCACAGATACGCAGTATTTT. It specifies CASSFDYPFSTDTQYF.